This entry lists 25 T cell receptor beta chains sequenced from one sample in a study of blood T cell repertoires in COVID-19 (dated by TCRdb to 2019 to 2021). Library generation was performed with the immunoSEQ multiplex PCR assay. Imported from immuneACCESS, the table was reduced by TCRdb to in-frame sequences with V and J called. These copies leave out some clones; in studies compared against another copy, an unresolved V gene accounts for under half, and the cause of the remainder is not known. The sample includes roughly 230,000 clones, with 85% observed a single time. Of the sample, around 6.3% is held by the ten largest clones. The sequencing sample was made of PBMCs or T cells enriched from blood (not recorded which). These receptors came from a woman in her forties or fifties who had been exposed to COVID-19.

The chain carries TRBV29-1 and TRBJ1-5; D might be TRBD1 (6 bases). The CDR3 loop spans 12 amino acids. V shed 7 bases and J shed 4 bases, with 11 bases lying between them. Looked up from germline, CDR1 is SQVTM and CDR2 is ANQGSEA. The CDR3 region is CSAAGANQPQHF. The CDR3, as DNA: TGCAGCGCCGCAGGGGCGAATCAGCCCCAGCATTTT.

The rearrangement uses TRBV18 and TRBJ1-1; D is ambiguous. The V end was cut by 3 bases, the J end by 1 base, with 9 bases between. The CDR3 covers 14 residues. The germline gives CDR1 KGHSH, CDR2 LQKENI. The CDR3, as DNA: TGTGCCAGCTCACCTACTGGGCAGAACACTGAAGCTTTCTTT. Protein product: CASSPTGQNTEAFF.

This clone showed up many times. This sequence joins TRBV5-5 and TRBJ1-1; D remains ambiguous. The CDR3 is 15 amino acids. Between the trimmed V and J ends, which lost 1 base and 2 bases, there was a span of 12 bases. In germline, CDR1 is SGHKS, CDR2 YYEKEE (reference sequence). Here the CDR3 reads CASSLIAGSNTEAFF. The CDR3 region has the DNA TGTGCCAGCAGCTTGATAGCCGGGTCAAACACTGAAGCTTTCTTT.

The CDR3 DNA is TGCGCCAGCAGCCAAGTGGGGGGAGGCGCAGATACGCAGTATTTT. Residues: CASSQVGGGADTQYF. J is TRBJ2-3 and V is TRBV4-3; perhaps TRBD2 as D (6 bases). Germline lookup yields CDR1 LGHNA and CDR2 YSLEER. The CDR3 runs 15 residues. V was cut by 1 base and J by 4 bases, with 12 bases left in between.

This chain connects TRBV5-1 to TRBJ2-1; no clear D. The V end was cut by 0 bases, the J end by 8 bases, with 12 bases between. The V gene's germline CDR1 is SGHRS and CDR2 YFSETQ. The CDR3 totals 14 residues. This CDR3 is CASSLESVVDEQFF. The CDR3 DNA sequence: TGCGCCAGCAGCTTGGAGAGTGTCGTCGATGAGCAGTTCTTC.

The CDR3 is CASGWARDRASYTGELFF. CDR3 nucleotides: TGTGCTAGTGGTTGGGCCCGGGACAGGGCATCCTACACCGGGGAGCTGTTTTTT. The J gene is TRBJ2-2, the V gene TRBV12-5; 9 nucleotides line up with TRBD1. The CDR3 consists of 18 residues. CDR1 and CDR2 (germline): LGHNT, FRNRAP. Germline trimming cut 4 bases from V and 3 bases from J; bases unmatched to any gene: 12.

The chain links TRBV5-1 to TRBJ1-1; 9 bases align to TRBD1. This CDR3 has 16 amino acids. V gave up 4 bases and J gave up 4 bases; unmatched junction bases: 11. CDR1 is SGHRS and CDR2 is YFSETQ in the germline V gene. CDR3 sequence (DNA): TGCGCCAGCAGCGCTACCGGGACAGGGTTGGTCACTGAAGCTTTCTTT. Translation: CASSATGTGLVTEAFF.

The DNA for the CDR3 is TGTGCCAGCAGCCAGTCCACAGGGGGACTAGCCTTCGGCGAGCAGTTCTTC. Amino acids: CASSQSTGGLAFGEQFF. The chain joins TRBV3-1 (or the pseudogene TRBV3-2) to TRBJ2-1; TRBD2 is a possible D gene (9 bases). The CDR3 has 17 residues. Per germline, CDR1 LGHDT and CDR2 YNNKEL (reference sequence). Trimming removed 3 bases at V and 10 bases at J, with 25 bases between.

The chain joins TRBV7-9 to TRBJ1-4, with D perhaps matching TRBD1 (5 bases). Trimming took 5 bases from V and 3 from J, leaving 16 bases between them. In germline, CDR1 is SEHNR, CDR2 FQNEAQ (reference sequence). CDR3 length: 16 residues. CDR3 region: CASSRAGVLPNEKLFF. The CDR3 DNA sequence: TGTGCCAGCAGCCGGGCGGGGGTTTTACCTAATGAAAAACTGTTTTTT.

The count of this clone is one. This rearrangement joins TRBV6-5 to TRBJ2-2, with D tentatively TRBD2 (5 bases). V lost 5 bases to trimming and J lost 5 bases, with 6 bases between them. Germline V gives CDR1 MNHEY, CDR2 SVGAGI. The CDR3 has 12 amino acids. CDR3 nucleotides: TGTGCCAGCAGTCGGGAAACCGGGGAGCTGTTTTTT. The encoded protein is CASSRETGELFF.

The CDR3 loop is CAIADRAAYNEQFF. CDR3 bases: TGTGCCATTGCGGACAGGGCAGCCTACAATGAGCAGTTCTTC. The J gene is TRBJ2-1, the V gene TRBV6-5; 8 nucleotides agree with TRBD1. The CDR3 length is 14 residues. Germline CDR1 MNHEY, CDR2 SVGAGI. After removal of 10 bases from V and 2 bases from J, the junction contained 7 bases not matched to a gene.

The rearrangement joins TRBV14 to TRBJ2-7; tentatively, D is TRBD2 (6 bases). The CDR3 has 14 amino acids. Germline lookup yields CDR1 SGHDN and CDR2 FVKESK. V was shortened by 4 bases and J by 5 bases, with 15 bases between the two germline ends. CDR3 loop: CASSLDPLANEQYF. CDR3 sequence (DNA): TGTGCCAGCAGCCTAGATCCCCTAGCGAACGAGCAGTACTTC. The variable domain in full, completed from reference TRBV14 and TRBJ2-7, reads EAGVTQFPSHSVIEKGQTVTLRCDPISGHDNLYWYRRVMGKEIKFLLHFVKESKQDESGMPNNRFLAERTGGTYSTLKVQPAELEDSGVYFCASSLDPLANEQYFGPGTRLTVT.

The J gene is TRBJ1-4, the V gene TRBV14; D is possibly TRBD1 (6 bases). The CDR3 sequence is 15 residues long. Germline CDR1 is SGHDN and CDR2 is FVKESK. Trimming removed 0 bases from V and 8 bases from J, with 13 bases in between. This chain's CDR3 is CASSQEGQGIEKLFF. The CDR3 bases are TGTGCCAGCAGCCAAGAGGGCCAGGGGATCGAAAAACTGTTTTTT.

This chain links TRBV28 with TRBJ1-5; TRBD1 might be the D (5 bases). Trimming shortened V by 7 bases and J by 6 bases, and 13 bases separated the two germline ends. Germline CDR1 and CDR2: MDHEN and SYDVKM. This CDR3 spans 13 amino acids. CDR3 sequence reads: CASIAGISQPQHF. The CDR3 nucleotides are TGTGCCAGCATCGCAGGGATTAGTCAGCCCCAGCATTTT.

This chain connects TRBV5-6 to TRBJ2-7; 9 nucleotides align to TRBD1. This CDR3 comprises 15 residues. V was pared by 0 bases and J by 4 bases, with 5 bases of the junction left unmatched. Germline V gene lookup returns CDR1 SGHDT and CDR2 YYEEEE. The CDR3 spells CASSLGWTGEYEQYF. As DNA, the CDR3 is TGTGCCAGCAGCTTGGGGTGGACAGGGGAGTACGAGCAGTACTTC.

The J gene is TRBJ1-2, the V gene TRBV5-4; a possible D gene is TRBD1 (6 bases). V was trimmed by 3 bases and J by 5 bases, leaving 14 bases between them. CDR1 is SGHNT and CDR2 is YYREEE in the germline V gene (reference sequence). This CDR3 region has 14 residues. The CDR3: CASSSDSRSYGYTF. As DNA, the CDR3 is TGTGCCAGCAGCTCGGACAGTCGATCGTATGGCTACACCTTC. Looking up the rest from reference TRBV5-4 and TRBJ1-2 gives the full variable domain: ETGVTQSPTHLIKTRGQQVTLRCSSQSGHNTVSWYQQALGQGPQFIFQYYREEENGRGNFPPRFSGLQFPNYSSELNVNALELDDSALYLCASSSDSRSYGYTFGSGTRLTVV.

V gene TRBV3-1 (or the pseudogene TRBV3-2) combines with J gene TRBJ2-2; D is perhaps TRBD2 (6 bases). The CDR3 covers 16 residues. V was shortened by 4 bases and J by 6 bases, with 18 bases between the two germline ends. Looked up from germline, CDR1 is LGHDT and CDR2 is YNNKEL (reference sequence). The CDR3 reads CASSPGGGAGAGELFF. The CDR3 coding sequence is TGTGCCAGCAGCCCCGGGGGTGGGGCCGGGGCCGGGGAGCTGTTTTTT.

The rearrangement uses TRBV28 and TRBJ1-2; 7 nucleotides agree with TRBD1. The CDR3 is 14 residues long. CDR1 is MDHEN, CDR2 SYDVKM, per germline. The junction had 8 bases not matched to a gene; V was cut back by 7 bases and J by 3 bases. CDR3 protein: CASTLDQGDYGYTF. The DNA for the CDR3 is TGTGCCAGCACCTTGGACCAGGGGGACTATGGCTACACCTTC.

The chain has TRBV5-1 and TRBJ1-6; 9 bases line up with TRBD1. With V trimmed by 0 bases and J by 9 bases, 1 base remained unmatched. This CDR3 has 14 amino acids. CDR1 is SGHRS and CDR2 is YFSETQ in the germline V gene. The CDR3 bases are TGCGCCAGCAGCTTGGAGGGACAGGGTTCACCCCTCCACTTT. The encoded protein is CASSLEGQGSPLHF.

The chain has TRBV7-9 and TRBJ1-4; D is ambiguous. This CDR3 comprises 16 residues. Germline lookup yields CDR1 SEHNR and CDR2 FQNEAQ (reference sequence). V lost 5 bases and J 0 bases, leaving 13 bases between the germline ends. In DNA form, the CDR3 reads TGTGCCAGCAGCCCTCGTACAGAAGCAACTAATGAAAAACTGTTTTTT. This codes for CASSPRTEATNEKLFF.

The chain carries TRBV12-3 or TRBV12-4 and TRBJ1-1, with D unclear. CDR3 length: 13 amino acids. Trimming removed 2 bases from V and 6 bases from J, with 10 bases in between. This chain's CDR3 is CASSLRRESEAFF. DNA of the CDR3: TGTGCCAGCAGTTTAAGGAGGGAGTCTGAAGCTTTCTTT.

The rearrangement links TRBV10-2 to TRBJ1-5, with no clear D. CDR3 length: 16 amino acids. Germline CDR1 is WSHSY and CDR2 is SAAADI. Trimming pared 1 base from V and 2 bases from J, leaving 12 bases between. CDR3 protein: CASSEYKDLGNQPQHF. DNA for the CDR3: TGCGCCAGCAGTGAGTATAAGGACTTAGGCAATCAGCCCCAGCATTTT.

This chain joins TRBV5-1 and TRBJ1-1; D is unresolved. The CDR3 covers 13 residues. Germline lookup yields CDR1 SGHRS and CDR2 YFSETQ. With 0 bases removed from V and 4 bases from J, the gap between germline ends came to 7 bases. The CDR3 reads CASSLAESTEAFF. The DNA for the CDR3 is TGCGCCAGCAGCTTGGCCGAGAGCACTGAAGCTTTCTTT.

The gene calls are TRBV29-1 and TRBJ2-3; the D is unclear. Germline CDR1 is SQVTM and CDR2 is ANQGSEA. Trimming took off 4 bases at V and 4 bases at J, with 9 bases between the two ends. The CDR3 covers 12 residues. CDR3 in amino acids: CSVGIGSDTQYF. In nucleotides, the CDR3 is TGCAGCGTTGGAATCGGGTCAGATACGCAGTATTTT.

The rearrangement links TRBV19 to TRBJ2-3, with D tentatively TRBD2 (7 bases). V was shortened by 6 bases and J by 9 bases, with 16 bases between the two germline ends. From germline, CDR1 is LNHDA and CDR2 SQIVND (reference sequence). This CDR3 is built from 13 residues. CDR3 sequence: CASRRGGLGTQYF. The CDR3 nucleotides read TGTGCCAGTAGGAGGGGGGGCTTAGGCACGCAGTATTTT.